The clone carrying this TCR beta chain was observed a few times. TCRdb reprocessed the RT-PCR reads via MiXCR and lists one record per CDR3 protein. The data show about 680,000 distinct CDR3 sequences, with about 14% seen just once and about 3.6% held by the top ten. The CDR3 covers 15 residues. V lost 5 bases, J lost 4 bases, and 8 bases stayed unmatched. Germline CDR1 DFQATT, CDR2 SNEGSKA (reference sequence). This receptor was obtained from a female donor in good health, serving as a healthy control. V and J are TRBV20-1 and TRBJ2-1; 10 positions agree with TRBD2. Sequencing was carried out using memory CD4+ T cells from blood. The CDR3 loop is CSASLLAGKYNEQFF. CDR3 bases: TGCAGTGCTTCCTTACTAGCGGGAAAATACAATGAGCAGTTCTTC.